Below are 29 T cell receptor beta chains sequenced from a single sample in a study of neoadjuvant anti-PD-1 for oral cavity cancer listed by TCRdb under 2021. Libraries were constructed by the immunoSEQ multiplex PCR assay. Not all clones reach the TCRdb copy of this immuneACCESS table, which keeps in-frame sequences only. Checked studies attribute under half of the gap to unresolved V genes and leave the rest unexplained. In all, the sample holds around 14,000 clones, and about 73% of those were seen once. The ten largest clones capture about 3% of the sample. Interpreted using the paper, the time point label stands for: after neoadjuvant nivolumab, at surgical resection. Sequencing was performed on PBMCs, taken after nivolumab (anti-PD-1) treatment. These TCRs come from a person aged 40 to 85 with oral cavity squamous cell carcinoma.

This clone was found once. The gene calls are TRBV28 and TRBJ1-2; D is unresolved. Germline-derived CDR1 and CDR2 are MDHEN and SYDVKM. Trimming shortened V by 6 bases and J by 4 bases, and 9 bases separated the two germline ends. This CDR3 has 12 residues. Here the CDR3 reads CASSPRVYGYTF. CDR3 bases: TGTGCCAGCAGCCCCAGAGTCTATGGCTACACCTTC.

The sample holds a few counts of this clone. The chain is built from TRBV10-2 and TRBJ2-3; D unresolved. The CDR3 totals 11 residues. The germline V gene has CDR1 WSHSY and CDR2 SAAADI. Trimming stripped 1 base from V and 5 bases from J, with 1 base between. The CDR3: CASSELDTQYF. The CDR3 region has the DNA TGCGCCAGCAGTGAGTTAGATACGCAGTATTTT.

The V call is TRBV10-1, the J call TRBJ1-3; D is unclear. The V gene lost 3 bases and the J gene lost 0 bases, with 9 bases spanning the gap. This CDR3 comprises 15 residues. Germline CDR1 is WNHNN and CDR2 is SYGVQD (reference sequence). This CDR3 reads CASSDPRSSGNTIYF. CDR3 DNA: TGCGCCAGCAGTGACCCGAGGAGCTCTGGAAACACCATATATTTT.

This chain uses TRBV30 with TRBJ2-7; 10 bases are a match to TRBD1. The CDR3 extends over 16 amino acids. V shed 4 bases and J 0 bases; nucleotides not matched to a gene: 9. In germline, CDR1 is GTSNPN, CDR2 SVGIG (reference sequence). CDR3 nucleotides: TGTGCCTGGAACCCCCTCAGGACAGGGGGCTCCTACGAGCAGTACTTC. It codes for CAWNPLRTGGSYEQYF.

This clone has only a few counts. The chain links TRBV5-1 to TRBJ2-2; 9 bases align to TRBD2. The CDR3 loop spans 15 amino acids. J was trimmed by 4 bases and V by 3 bases; bases with no gene match: 4. Per germline, CDR1 SGHRS and CDR2 YFSETQ. The CDR3 loop reads CASSSGTSSTGELFF. In DNA, the CDR3 is TGCGCCAGCAGCTCCGGGACTAGCAGCACCGGGGAGCTGTTTTTT.

Written as DNA, the CDR3 is TGTGCCAGCAGTGAAGGGACTAGCGGGAGGTACCAAGAGACCCAGTACTTC. This sequence encodes CASSEGTSGRYQETQYF. The chain has TRBV6-1 and TRBJ2-5, with 14 bases aligning to TRBD2. J was trimmed by 0 bases and V by 1 base; bases with no gene match: 1. Germline V gene data show CDR1 as MNHNS and CDR2 as SASEGT. The CDR3 consists of 17 residues.

This chain uses TRBV9 with TRBJ2-7, with 8 bases that match TRBD1. With V trimmed by 4 bases and J by 3 bases, 9 bases remained unmatched. CDR1 SGDLS and CDR2 YYNGEE come from the germline V gene. This CDR3 has 15 residues. Here the CDR3 reads CASSSRQGAVYEQYF. The CDR3 DNA follows: TGTGCCAGCAGCTCTCGGCAGGGGGCGGTCTACGAGCAGTACTTC.

This sequence joins TRBV27 and TRBJ1-4, with 7 bases matching TRBD1. Trimming at V came to 10 bases and at J to 8 bases, leaving 10 bases not matched to a gene. The CDR3 sequence is 13 residues long. The germline gives CDR1 MNHEY, CDR2 SMNVEV (reference sequence). The CDR3 spells CATRGGGEEKLFF. The CDR3 DNA is TGTGCCACCCGGGGAGGGGGCGAAGAAAAACTGTTTTTT.

This chain joins TRBV2 and TRBJ2-6; TRBD1 is a possible D gene (5 bases). From germline, CDR1 is SNHLY and CDR2 FYNNEI. V lost 1 base, J lost 2 bases, and 15 bases lay in between. This CDR3 has 18 residues. CDR3 in amino acids: CASSEEFAWTTGANVLTF. The CDR3 nucleotides read TGTGCCAGCAGTGAAGAGTTCGCGTGGACAACTGGGGCCAACGTCCTGACTTTC.

The chain is built from TRBV5-6 and TRBJ1-4; 8 bases are a match to TRBD1. The V segment lost 4 bases and the J segment 2 bases; nucleotides outside the gene matches: 4. CDR3 size: 15 residues. Germline V CDR1 and CDR2: SGHDT, YYEEEE. The CDR3 spells CASSAGQDTNEKLFF. In DNA form, the CDR3 reads TGTGCCAGCAGCGCGGGACAGGATACTAATGAAAAACTGTTTTTT. The full variable domain, rest sourced from reference TRBV5-6 and TRBJ1-4, is DAGVTQSPTHLIKTRGQQVTLRCSPKSGHDTVSWYQQALGQGPQFIFQYYEEEERQRGNFPDRFSGHQFPNYSSELNVNALLLGDSALYLCASSAGQDTNEKLFFGSGTQLSVL.

The V and J genes are TRBV27 and TRBJ2-3; the D is unclear. Germline V lookup: CDR1 MNHEY, CDR2 SMNVEV (reference sequence). V shed 5 bases and J shed 5 bases, with 14 bases lying between them. The CDR3 has 14 residues. The CDR3 protein is CASSPWGSRDTQYF. Here the CDR3 DNA reads TGTGCCAGCAGTCCGTGGGGTTCCAGAGATACGCAGTATTTT.

This clone has a handful of counts. V gene TRBV10-3 combines with J gene TRBJ2-2; maybe TRBD2 (6 bases). This CDR3 spans 13 amino acids. The V and J ends lost 0 bases and 7 bases respectively, with 6 bases between them. Germline CDR1 ENHRY, CDR2 SYGVKD. CDR3 coding DNA: TGTGCCATCAGTGAGTCGGGACTCGGGGAGCTGTTTTTT. Protein product: CAISESGLGELFF.

This chain uses TRBV10-3 with TRBJ2-1; D gene unclear. This CDR3 is built from 13 residues. The germline V gene encodes CDR1 ENHRY and CDR2 SYGVKD. The V gene lost 0 bases and the J gene lost 8 bases, with 8 bases spanning the gap. CDR3 in amino acids: CAISESKVDEQFF. Here the CDR3 DNA reads TGTGCCATCAGTGAGTCAAAGGTCGATGAGCAGTTCTTC.

V usage is TRBV7-8 and J usage is TRBJ2-4; D is unresolved. The germline V and J ends were trimmed by 5 bases and 6 bases, with 11 bases remaining between them. Germline lookup yields CDR1 SGHVS and CDR2 FQNEAQ. The CDR3 loop spans 13 amino acids. CDR3 DNA sequence: TGTGCCAGCAGCCCCCGCCACTTAAACATTCAGTACTTC. Translating gives CASSPRHLNIQYF.

The V gene is TRBV7-6, the J gene TRBJ1-1, with 9 bases identical to TRBD1. The ends lost 1 base at V and 8 bases at J; junction bases unmatched: 8. Germline lookup yields CDR1 SGHVS and CDR2 FNYEAQ. The CDR3 has 15 amino acids. The CDR3 here is CASSLGQGGTGEAFF. As DNA, the CDR3 is TGTGCCAGCAGCTTAGGACAGGGGGGTACCGGAGAAGCTTTCTTT.

This sequence joins TRBV7-2 and TRBJ2-1; D gene unclear. Germline CDR1 SGHTA, CDR2 FQGNSA. Trimming cost V 5 bases and J 8 bases, with 7 bases left between them. This CDR3 comprises 11 residues. The CDR3, as DNA: TGTGCCAGCAGCGAAAGGTATGAGCAGTTCTTC. This gives the protein CASSERYEQFF.

This chain uses TRBV30 with TRBJ2-1, with 13 nucleotides matching TRBD2. CDR1 and CDR2 from the germline V gene are GTSNPN and SVGIG (reference sequence). The CDR3 is made up of 18 amino acids. V lost 7 bases, J lost 0 bases, and 12 bases stayed unmatched. CDR3 loop: CAFRPGTSGIVSYNEQFF. CDR3 nucleotide sequence: TGTGCCTTTCGACCTGGGACTAGCGGGATCGTCTCCTACAATGAGCAGTTCTTC.

The rearrangement uses TRBV30 and TRBJ2-7; 8 bases agree with TRBD1. Unmatched junction bases numbered 5, after V lost 5 bases and J lost 5 bases. The CDR3 sequence is 12 residues long. Per germline, CDR1 GTSNPN and CDR2 SVGIG (reference sequence). In nucleotides, the CDR3 is TGTGCCTGGGGCAGGGGGCTGAACGAGCAGTACTTC. Translating it yields CAWGRGLNEQYF.

The chain links TRBV25-1 to TRBJ2-7; D may be TRBD2 (5 bases). The CDR3 covers 14 residues. V lost 3 bases and J 5 bases, leaving 14 bases between the germline ends. Germline V gene lookup returns CDR1 MGHDK and CDR2 SYGVNS. CDR3 nucleotide sequence: TGTGCCAGCAGTGATGTGAGGGAGAGGGACGAGCAGTACTTC. Amino acid sequence: CASSDVRERDEQYF.

The chain has TRBV5-1 and TRBJ1-4; 9 positions agree with TRBD1. There are 17 residues in the CDR3. V lost 0 bases and J lost 1; bases outside the gene matches: 4. The germline gives CDR1 SGHRS, CDR2 YFSETQ. The DNA for the CDR3 is TGCGCCAGCAGCTTGGCAGGACAGGGGAGAACTAATGAAAAACTGTTTTTT. Its protein product is CASSLAGQGRTNEKLFF.

V and J are TRBV2 and TRBJ2-7; D ambiguous. The CDR3 runs to 14 residues. Germline CDR1 and CDR2: SNHLY and FYNNEI. Trimming took 1 base from V and 3 from J, leaving 10 bases between them. Written as DNA, the CDR3 is TGTGCCAGCAGTGAAGGCCTGACCTACTACGAGCAGTACTTC. As protein: CASSEGLTYYEQYF.

The gene calls are TRBV7-9 and TRBJ2-7; 10 positions agree with TRBD2. The V segment lost 4 bases and the J segment 7 bases; nucleotides outside the gene matches: 7. Per germline, CDR1 SEHNR and CDR2 FQNEAQ (reference sequence). The CDR3 has 14 residues. The CDR3 spells CASSSAPLAGEQYF. As DNA, the CDR3 is TGTGCCAGCAGCTCCGCCCCACTAGCGGGAGAGCAGTACTTC.

This sequence joins TRBV5-5 and TRBJ1-1; a weak D match, TRBD1 (5 bases). Germline CDR1 and CDR2: SGHKS and YYEKEE (reference sequence). Trimming took 0 bases from V and 4 from J, leaving 13 bases between them. The CDR3 spans 15 residues. The CDR3 region has the DNA TGTGCCAGCAGCTTGGTTCAGGGTTTCGCCACTGAAGCTTTCTTT. This gives the protein CASSLVQGFATEAFF.

V usage is TRBV28 and J usage is TRBJ2-3; TRBD2 matches 7 bases. The CDR3 is 15 amino acids. V was clipped by 2 bases and J by 5 bases; unmatched bases: 7. Germline lookup yields CDR1 MDHEN and CDR2 SYDVKM. CDR3 DNA: TGTGCCAGCAGTTTAACCCGACTAGCCGGAGATACGCAGTATTTT. Amino acid sequence: CASSLTRLAGDTQYF.

V and J are TRBV2 and TRBJ2-1, with D possibly matching TRBD2 (5 bases). The V end was cut by 5 bases, the J end by 7 bases, with 12 bases between. The CDR3 is 13 amino acids. The V gene's germline CDR1 is SNHLY and CDR2 FYNNEI. The CDR3 DNA sequence: TGTGCCAGCAGTCGGGCTGGCGGGAATGAGCAGTTCTTC. Translated: CASSRAGGNEQFF.

CDR3 amino acids: CASSVGPNEKLFF. The CDR3 nucleotides are TGTGCCAGCAGCGTAGGTCCGAATGAAAAACTGTTTTTT. The V and J genes are TRBV9 and TRBJ1-4; no definite D call. Germline-derived CDR1 and CDR2 are SGDLS and YYNGEE. The CDR3 totals 13 residues. V lost 0 bases and J lost 5, with 5 bases in between.

CDR3 sequence reads: CASSRRGVNTEAFF. CDR3 sequence (DNA): TGTGCCAGTAGCCGCAGGGGGGTGAACACTGAAGCTTTCTTT. The J gene is TRBJ1-1, the V gene TRBV19; 7 positions agree with TRBD1. The CDR3 loop spans 14 amino acids. Germline CDR1 and CDR2: LNHDA and SQIVND (reference sequence). The V segment lost 6 bases and the J segment 0 bases; nucleotides outside the gene matches: 4.

V is TRBV5-1 and J is TRBJ1-1, with a tentative D call TRBD1 (6 bases). The germline gives CDR1 SGHRS, CDR2 YFSETQ. This CDR3 region has 14 residues. Trimming cost V 5 bases and J 0 bases, with 11 bases left between them. CDR3 loop: CASRYREMNTEAFF. CDR3 DNA sequence: TGCGCCAGCAGATACAGGGAAATGAACACTGAAGCTTTCTTT. The full variable domain, rest sourced from reference TRBV5-1 and TRBJ1-1, is KAGVTQTPRYLIKTRGQQVTLSCSPISGHRSVSWYQQTPGQGLQFLFEYFSETQRNKGNFPGRFSGRQFSNSRSEMNVSTLELGDSALYLCASRYREMNTEAFFGQGTRLTVV.

The rearrangement joins TRBV5-1 to TRBJ2-1; D is possibly TRBD1 (6 bases). Germline V gene data show CDR1 as SGHRS and CDR2 as YFSETQ. This CDR3 contains 14 residues. V was trimmed by 0 bases and J by 7 bases, leaving 11 bases between them. CDR3 in amino acids: CASSLVTGWNEQFF. CDR3 nucleotide sequence: TGCGCCAGCAGCTTGGTAACAGGGTGGAATGAGCAGTTCTTC.